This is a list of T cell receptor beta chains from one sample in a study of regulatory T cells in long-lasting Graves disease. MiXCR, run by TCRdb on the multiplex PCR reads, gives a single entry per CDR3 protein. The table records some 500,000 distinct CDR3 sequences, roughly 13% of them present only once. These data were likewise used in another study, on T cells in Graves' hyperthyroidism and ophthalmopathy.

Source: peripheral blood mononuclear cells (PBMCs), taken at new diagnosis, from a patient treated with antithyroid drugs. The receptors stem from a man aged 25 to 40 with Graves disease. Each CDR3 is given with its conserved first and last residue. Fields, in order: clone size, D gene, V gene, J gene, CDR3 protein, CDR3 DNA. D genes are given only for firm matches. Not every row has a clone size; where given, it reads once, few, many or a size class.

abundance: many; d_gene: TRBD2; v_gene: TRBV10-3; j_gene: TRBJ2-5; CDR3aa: CAISESGAFGGGNQETQYF; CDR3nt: TGTGCCATCAGTGAGTCGGGTGCCTTCGGCGGGGGAAACCAAGAGACCCAGTACTTC
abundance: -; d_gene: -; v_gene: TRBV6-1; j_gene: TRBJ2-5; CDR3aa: CASTFRRGGETQYF; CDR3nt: TGTGCCAGCACCTTCCGGCGGGGCGGCGAGACCCAGTACTTC
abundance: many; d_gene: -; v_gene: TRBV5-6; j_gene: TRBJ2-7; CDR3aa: CASSADGGLYEQYF; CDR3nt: TGTGCCAGCAGCGCGGACGGTGGCCTTTACGAGCAGTACTTC
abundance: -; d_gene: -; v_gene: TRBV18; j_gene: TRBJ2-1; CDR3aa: CASSPLEWDNEQFF; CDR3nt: TGTGCCAGCTCACCACTGGAATGGGACAATGAGCAGTTCTTC
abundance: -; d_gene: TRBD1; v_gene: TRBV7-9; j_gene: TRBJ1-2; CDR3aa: CASSYPTGVGYTF; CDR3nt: TGTGCCAGCAGCTACCCTACAGGGGTTGGCTACACCTTC
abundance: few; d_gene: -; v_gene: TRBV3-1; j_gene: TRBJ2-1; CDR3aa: CASSQDLPSYNERFF; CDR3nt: TGTGCCAGCAGCCAAGATCTTCCCTCCTACAATGAGCGGTTCTTC
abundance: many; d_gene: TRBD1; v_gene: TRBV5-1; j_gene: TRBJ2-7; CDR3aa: CASRETGGPYEQYF; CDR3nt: TGCGCCAGCAGAGAGACAGGGGGCCCATACGAGCAGTACTTC
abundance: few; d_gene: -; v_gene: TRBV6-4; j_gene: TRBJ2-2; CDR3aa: CASSDSTGGFLAGVSRELFF; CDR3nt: TGTGCCAGCAGTGACTCGACAGGGGGCTTCCTAGCGGGAGTCTCTAGGGAGCTGTTTTTT
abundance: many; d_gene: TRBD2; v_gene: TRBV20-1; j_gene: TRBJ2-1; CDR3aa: CSARTTYGTSGSGSYNEQFF; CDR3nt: TGCAGTGCTCGTACAACCTACGGGACTAGCGGGAGTGGGTCCTACAATGAGCAGTTCTTC
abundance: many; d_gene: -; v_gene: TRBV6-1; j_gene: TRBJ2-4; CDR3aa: CASSEAKAAGLAKNIQYF; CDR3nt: TGTGCCAGCAGTGAAGCGAAGGCGGCAGGCCTAGCCAAAAACATTCAGTACTTC
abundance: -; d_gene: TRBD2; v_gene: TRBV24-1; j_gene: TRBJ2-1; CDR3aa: CATSDFAGAAREQFF; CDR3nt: TGTGCCACCAGTGATTTCGCGGGAGCCGCGAGGGAGCAGTTCTTC
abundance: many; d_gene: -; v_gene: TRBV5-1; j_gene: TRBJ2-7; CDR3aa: CASSLRDIAYEQYF; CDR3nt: TGCGCCAGCAGCTTGAGGGACATCGCCTACGAGCAGTACTTC
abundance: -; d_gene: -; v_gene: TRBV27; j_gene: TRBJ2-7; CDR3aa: CASSSRFEQYF; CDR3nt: TGTGCCAGCAGTTCCCGGTTCGAGCAGTACTTC
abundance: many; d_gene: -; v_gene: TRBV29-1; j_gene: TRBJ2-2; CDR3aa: CSARQYENTGELFF; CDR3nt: TGCAGCGCAAGACAGTACGAGAACACCGGGGAGCTGTTTTTT
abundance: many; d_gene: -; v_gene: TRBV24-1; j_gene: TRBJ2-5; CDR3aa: CATSDLPTETQYF; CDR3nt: TGTGCCACCAGTGATTTGCCTACGGAGACCCAGTACTTC
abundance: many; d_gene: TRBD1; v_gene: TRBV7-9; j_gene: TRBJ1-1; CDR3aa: CASSAEQGQTEAFF; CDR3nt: TGTGCCAGCAGCGCCGAACAGGGGCAGACTGAAGCTTTCTTT
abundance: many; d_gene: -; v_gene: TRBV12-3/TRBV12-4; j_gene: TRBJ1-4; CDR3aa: CASSPGGAGGEKLFF; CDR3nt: TGTGCCAGCAGTCCCGGGGGCGCGGGCGGTGAAAAACTGTTTTTT
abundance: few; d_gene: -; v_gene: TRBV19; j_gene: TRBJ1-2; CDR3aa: CASSPTGWGYTF; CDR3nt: TGTGCCAGTAGCCCGACAGGCTGGGGCTACACCTTC
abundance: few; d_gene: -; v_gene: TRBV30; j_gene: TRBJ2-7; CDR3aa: CAWSPGLPLYEQYF; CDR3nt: TGTGCCTGGAGTCCGGGACTGCCGCTCTACGAGCAGTACTTC